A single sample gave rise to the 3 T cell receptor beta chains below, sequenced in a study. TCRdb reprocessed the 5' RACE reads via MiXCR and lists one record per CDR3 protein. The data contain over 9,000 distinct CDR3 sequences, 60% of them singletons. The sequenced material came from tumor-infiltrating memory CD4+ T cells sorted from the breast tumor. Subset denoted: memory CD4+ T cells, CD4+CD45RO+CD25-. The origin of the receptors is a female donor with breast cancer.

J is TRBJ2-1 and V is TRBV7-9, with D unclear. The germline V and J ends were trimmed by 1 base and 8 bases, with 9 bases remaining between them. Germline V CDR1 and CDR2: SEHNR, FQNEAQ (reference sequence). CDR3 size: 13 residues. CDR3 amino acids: CASSLGASYEQFF. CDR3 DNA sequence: TGTGCCAGCAGCTTAGGGGCGAGCTATGAGCAGTTCTTC.

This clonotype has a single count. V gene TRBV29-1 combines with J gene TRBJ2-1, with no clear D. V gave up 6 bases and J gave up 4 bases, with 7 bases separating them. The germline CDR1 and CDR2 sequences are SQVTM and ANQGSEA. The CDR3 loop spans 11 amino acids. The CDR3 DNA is TGCAGCGTGGAGTTTTACAATGAGCAGTTCTTC. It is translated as CSVEFYNEQFF.

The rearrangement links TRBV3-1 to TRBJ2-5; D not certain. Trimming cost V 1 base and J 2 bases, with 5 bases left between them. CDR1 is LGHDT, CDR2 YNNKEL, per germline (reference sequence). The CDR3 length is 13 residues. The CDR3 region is CASSQARQETQYF. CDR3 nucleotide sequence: TGTGCCAGCAGCCAAGCCCGGCAAGAGACCCAGTACTTC.